This T cell receptor (beta chain) was retrieved from a study of beta chain features in type 1 diabetes. Study-level findings and limits: Diminished insertions and augmented deletions at VDJ junctions characterized type 1 diabetes patients. Type 1 diabetes patients had TCRB CDR3s that were shorter (moderately but significantly so) in all four CD4+ subsets.

The authors reverse transcribed all of the isolated RNA, so sequencing captured expressed TCRB transcripts. Measured with immunoSEQ multiplex PCR; TCRdb has only the in-frame clones, and not every one. The sample lists about 340,000 clones; about a tenth were seen once. A remark on this clone: The antigen remains unidentified.

With 5 bases removed from V and 3 bases from J, the gap between germline ends came to 11 bases. Germline CDR1 reads MNHEY; CDR2 reads SMNVEV (reference sequence). This CDR3 is built from 13 residues. Via the markers CD45RO/CCR7/CD25/CD127/CD95/CD27, stem cell-like memory, regulatory, central memory and naive CD4+ cells were sorted. The purity of all sorted populations exceeded 95%. This chain links TRBV27 with TRBJ2-7; the D is unclear. The specimen was central memory CD4+ T cells from blood. This clonotype was obtained from a man between 25 and 39 years old with type 1 diabetes. DNA for the CDR3: TGTGCCAGCAGTCCTGGGTTAGGCTACGAGCAGTACTTC. It encodes CASSPGLGYEQYF.